This T cell receptor beta chain was observed in a study of sequential checkpoint blockade in melanoma. CDR1 SGHKS and CDR2 YYEKEE come from the germline V gene (reference sequence). The CDR3 spans 14 residues. TCRdb's copy holds only in-frame clones and misses some; the assay was immunoSEQ multiplex PCR. The sample records around 19,000 clones, 82% being singletons. Treatment reported: randomized to nivolumab then ipilimumab (arm A) or the reverse (arm B). From thawed PBMCs, live CD3+CD8+ cells negative for CD19 and CD56 were sorted. The clonotype originates from a human donor with melanoma. The sequenced sample was CD8+ T cells sorted from blood (inferred from file names), obtained from a patient given nivolumab and ipilimumab in sequence. The genes are TRBV5-5 and TRBJ2-7, with 9 bases identical to TRBD1. The CDR3 here is CASSLSSRQGEILV. DNA for the CDR3: TGTGCCAGCAGCTTGAGCAGCCGACAGGGGGAGATTCTCGTC.